This T cell receptor beta chain was identified in a study of blood T cell repertoires in COVID-19. Authors' processing steps: It was from reference gene primer amplification that nucleated cell counts were estimated. Clones were read by immunoSEQ multiplex PCR, and TCRdb kept only the in-frame ones, dropping some. For V, J and clone size, that table is used; D and trimming come from the DNA. This table has almost 500,000 clones, roughly nine tenths appearing once. The CDR3 runs to 13 residues. With 2 bases clipped from V and 8 bases from J, the junction kept 4 bases outside the gene matches. In germline, CDR1 is LGHDT, CDR2 YNNKEL (reference sequence). Donors in Cohort 3 who had recovered were those with two negative PCRs, healthcare professional clearance, or resolution of their symptoms.

Sequencing input: PBMCs or T cells enriched from blood (not recorded which). The sequence was obtained from a woman aged 55-75 years who had recovered from COVID-19. The rearrangement links TRBV3-1 (or the pseudogene TRBV3-2) to TRBJ1-2; 8 bases fit TRBD1. CDR3 coding DNA: TGTGCCAGCAGCCAATTACAGGGGGACGGCTACACCTTC. This encodes CASSQLQGDGYTF.